These 25 T cell receptor beta chains originate from one sample sequenced in a study of T cells in Graves' hyperthyroidism and ophthalmopathy. Amplification of TCR beta CDR3 regions was performed using RNA transcripts as template. RT-PCR in the first round (using the HTBI primer set) targeted the TCR CDR3. Via MiXCR, TCRdb re-called the multiplex PCR reads, giving one row per CDR3 protein. The sample consists of about 570,000 distinct CDR3 sequences, roughly 50% of them appearing once. Sequencing was carried out using peripheral blood or thyroid tissue (not recorded which). These receptors were collected from an adult woman with Graves' disease, either hyperthyroidism or ophthalmopathy (not recorded which).

The CDR3 sequence is CASSLGDDSPLHF. DNA for the CDR3: TGCGCCAGCAGCTTAGGGGACGACTCACCCCTCCACTTT. This chain links TRBV5-1 with TRBJ1-6, with D possibly being TRBD1 (5 bases). The ends were cut back, 2 bases at V and 10 bases at J, with 10 bases in the middle. The germline V gene has CDR1 SGHRS and CDR2 YFSETQ. The CDR3 has 13 residues.

This clonotype was observed many times. V and J are TRBV19 and TRBJ1-4; TRBD1 is a possible D gene (5 bases). Germline values: CDR1 LNHDA, CDR2 SQIVND (reference sequence). Trimming stripped 5 bases from V and 0 bases from J, with 10 bases between. The CDR3 is 15 residues long. The CDR3 sequence: CASSQQAATNEKLFF. DNA of the CDR3: TGTGCCAGTAGTCAACAGGCTGCAACTAATGAAAAACTGTTTTTT.

V is TRBV20-1 and J is TRBJ2-7; 11 bases align to TRBD2. The CDR3 is made up of 14 amino acids. J was trimmed by 2 bases and V by 6 bases; bases with no gene match: 6. The germline gives CDR1 DFQATT, CDR2 SNEGSKA (reference sequence). Written as DNA, the CDR3 is TGCAGTGCCACACTAGCGGGAGCTGCCTACGAGCAGTACTTC. The encoded protein is CSATLAGAAYEQYF.

This clonotype has ten or more counts. The CDR3 sequence: CASSRGVLAGVETQYF. The DNA of the CDR3 is TGTGCCAGCAGCCGGGGGGTGCTAGCGGGAGTGGAGACCCAGTACTTC. The V and J genes are TRBV11-2 and TRBJ2-5, with 10 positions matching TRBD2. V was clipped by 5 bases and J by 5 bases; unmatched bases: 11. Germline V gene lookup returns CDR1 SGHAT and CDR2 FQNNGV. There are 16 residues in the CDR3.

This clonotype was counted a single time. V and J are TRBV5-1 and TRBJ2-2; possibly TRBD1 for D (5 bases). The CDR3 has 14 residues. Germline V gives CDR1 SGHRS, CDR2 YFSETQ. V was clipped by 1 base and J by 11 bases, with 15 bases between them. The CDR3 nucleotides read TGCGCCAGCAGCTTGTGGGGCAGGGATGACGAGCTGTTTTTT. This sequence encodes CASSLWGRDDELFF.

Ten or more counts support this clonotype. The chain links TRBV7-6 to TRBJ2-7; 13 bases line up with TRBD2. Losses at the gene ends were 3 bases for V and 2 bases for J; bases not matched to a gene: 13. CDR3 length: 19 amino acids. Germline lookup yields CDR1 SGHVS and CDR2 FNYEAQ. Written as DNA, the CDR3 is TGTGCCAGCAGCTTCATCATAGGACTAGCGGGAGCCCTAACCTACGAGCAGTACTTC. It yields the protein CASSFIIGLAGALTYEQYF.

This sequence joins TRBV27 and TRBJ2-2, with 16 positions matching TRBD2. V lost 5 bases to trimming and J lost 7 bases; unmatched junction nucleotides: 7. CDR1 MNHEY and CDR2 SMNVEV come from the germline V gene (reference sequence). This CDR3 contains 17 residues. CDR3 sequence reads: CASSRPGLAGGFGELFF. In DNA form, the CDR3 reads TGTGCCAGCAGTCGCCCGGGACTAGCGGGAGGGTTCGGGGAGCTGTTTTTT.

This clonotype has at least ten counts. This chain joins TRBV5-8 and TRBJ2-7; TRBD2 is a possible D gene (5 bases). Per the germline V gene, CDR1 is SGHTS and CDR2 is YDEGEE. Trimming removed 0 bases at V and 5 bases at J, with 9 bases between. The CDR3 totals 13 residues. CDR3 bases: TGTGCCAGCAGCTTGGCCCCGCGGGACGAGCAGTACTTC. This gives the protein CASSLAPRDEQYF.

The CDR3 reads CASSLVAGEQYF. The CDR3 DNA is TGTGCCAGCAGCTTGGTGGCAGGAGAGCAGTACTTC. The V and J genes are TRBV7-9 and TRBJ2-7; D unclear. The V end was cut by 3 bases, the J end by 7 bases, with 10 bases between. The CDR3 is 12 residues long. Germline values: CDR1 SEHNR, CDR2 FQNEAQ (reference sequence).

This clonotype was observed at least ten times. The V gene is TRBV7-9, the J gene TRBJ1-2; 7 nucleotides line up with TRBD1. In germline, CDR1 is SEHNR, CDR2 FQNEAQ (reference sequence). CDR3 length equals 16 residues. The V gene end was trimmed by 3 bases and the J gene end by 5 bases; junction bases not matched to a gene: 12. CDR3 sequence: CASSFSRAGGGYGYTF. DNA of the CDR3: TGTGCCAGCAGCTTCTCGAGAGCAGGGGGTGGATATGGCTACACCTTC.

CDR3 region: CASSRGTGSGANVLTF. In DNA, the CDR3 is TGTGCCAGCAGCAGGGGAACAGGCTCTGGGGCCAACGTCCTGACTTTC. This chain links TRBV5-6 with TRBJ2-6; the D gene is possibly TRBD1 (5 bases). The ends were cut back, 4 bases at V and 0 bases at J, with 11 bases in the middle. The CDR3 sequence is 16 residues long. CDR1 is SGHDT, CDR2 YYEEEE, per germline.

V and J are TRBV27 and TRBJ1-2, with D maybe TRBD1 (6 bases). CDR1 is MNHEY and CDR2 is SMNVEV in the germline V gene (reference sequence). The CDR3 sequence is 15 residues long. V lost 3 bases and J lost 6, with 17 bases in between. The CDR3 DNA reads TGTGCCAGCAGTTTCCCAGGGGAGGCTTGGAATGGCTACACCTTC. Translation gives CASSFPGEAWNGYTF.

In regard to this clonotype: Possible read error: a much larger clone is one base away. The V call is TRBV19, the J call TRBJ2-7, with TRBD2 matching 7 bases. V lost 5 bases, J lost 4 bases, and 5 bases stayed unmatched. The CDR3 runs to 13 residues. Germline loops: CDR1 LNHDA, CDR2 SQIVND (reference sequence). CDR3 DNA sequence: TGTGCCAGTAGTCGGGCGGGAGAGTACGAGCAGTACTTC. Protein: CASSRAGEYEQYF.

This clonotype was detected many times. The chain employs TRBV4-1 and TRBJ2-7; D is ambiguous. Trimming pared 0 bases from V and 3 bases from J, leaving 9 bases between. This CDR3 comprises 14 residues. Germline values: CDR1 MGHRA, CDR2 YSYEKL. Here the CDR3 reads CASSQEVRLYEQYF. For the CDR3, the DNA is TGCGCCAGCAGCCAAGAGGTCAGACTCTACGAGCAGTACTTC.

This clonotype came up many times. V usage is TRBV2 and J usage is TRBJ1-5, with D hard to call. Between the trimmed V and J ends, which lost 5 bases and 4 bases, there was a span of 9 bases. The CDR3 loop spans 13 amino acids. Germline CDR1 and CDR2: SNHLY and FYNNEI. The CDR3 loop reads CASSFAGNQPQHF. CDR3 sequence (DNA): TGTGCCAGCAGTTTCGCGGGAAATCAGCCCCAGCATTTT. The whole variable domain, remainder taken from reference TRBV2 and TRBJ1-5, is EPEVTQTPSHQVTQMGQEVILRCVPISNHLYFYWYRQILGQKVEFLVSFYNNEISEKSEIFDDQFSVERPDGSNFTLKIRSTKLEDSAMYFCASSFAGNQPQHFGDGTRLSIL.

As regards this clonotype: Mismatch with germline at one junction end may stem from a read error. V usage is TRBV7-2 and J usage is TRBJ2-2, with 11 bases lining up with TRBD2. CDR1 is SGHTA and CDR2 is FQGNSA in the germline V gene. There are 20 residues in the CDR3. The CDR3 DNA reads TGCGCCAGCAGGTCCGGTGCACTAGCGGGAGAGGGTCGGAACACCGGGGAGCTGTTTTTT. It translates to CASRSGALAGEGRNTGELFF.

V is TRBV9 and J is TRBJ1-6; 11 bases line up with TRBD1. Germline V lookup: CDR1 SGDLS, CDR2 YYNGEE. The CDR3 is 16 amino acids. V shed 4 bases and J 10 bases; nucleotides not matched to a gene: 10. The CDR3, as DNA: TGTGCCAGCAGCCCCGTAGCGGGACAGGGGGACTCACCCCTCCACTTT. This encodes CASSPVAGQGDSPLHF.

Regarding this clonotype: A read error may be the cause here, since a much bigger clone is one base away. This chain links TRBV12-3 or TRBV12-4 with TRBJ1-5; D is possibly TRBD1 (5 bases). The V end lost 5 bases, the J end lost 4 bases, and 12 bases lay between the germline ends. The CDR3 is made up of 14 amino acids. This CDR3 reads CASSGGAANQPQHF. The CDR3 DNA reads as TGTGCCAGCAGTGGGGGAGCGGCTAATCAGCCCCAGCATTTT.

This chain uses TRBV20-1 with TRBJ2-7, with TRBD2 identical over 8 bases. Germline CDR1 DFQATT, CDR2 SNEGSKA (reference sequence). The V segment lost 5 bases and the J segment 0 bases; nucleotides outside the gene matches: 6. The CDR3 is 14 amino acids. Here the CDR3 reads CSAGGSGSSYEQYF. Written as DNA, the CDR3 is TGCAGTGCTGGGGGGAGCGGGAGCTCCTACGAGCAGTACTTC.

This clonotype came up a few times. This chain links TRBV29-1 with TRBJ1-1; D may be TRBD1 (6 bases). The CDR3 runs to 12 residues. CDR1 is SQVTM and CDR2 is ANQGSEA in the germline V gene. V lost 7 bases and J lost 5, with 14 bases in between. CDR3: CSAGWQGTEAFF. CDR3 sequence (DNA): TGCAGCGCAGGGTGGCAGGGGACTGAAGCTTTCTTT.

This clonotype was counted ten times or more. This chain links TRBV10-3 with TRBJ1-5; perhaps TRBD1 as D (6 bases). Trimming shortened V by 8 bases and J by 5 bases, and 13 bases separated the two germline ends. This CDR3 comprises 13 residues. CDR1 and CDR2 from the germline V gene are ENHRY and SYGVKD. The CDR3, as DNA: TGTGCCATCGGGAAAGGGGGGTATCAGCCCCAGCATTTT. Its translation is CAIGKGGYQPQHF.

This clonotype was counted between two and nine times. The V gene is TRBV12-3 or TRBV12-4, the J gene TRBJ2-7; 11 bases match TRBD2. The V and J ends lost 4 bases and 6 bases, in that order; junction bases with no gene match: 11. The CDR3 extends over 16 amino acids. The CDR3 sequence is CASSSRSLAGVSEQYF. In DNA form, the CDR3 reads TGTGCCAGCAGTTCCAGATCACTAGCGGGAGTCTCCGAGCAGTACTTC.

This clonotype was observed at least ten times. The chain uses TRBV7-3 and TRBJ2-2; D is ambiguous. The CDR3 runs 15 residues. Germline V gene data show CDR1 as SGHTA and CDR2 as FQGTGA. V gave up 7 bases and J gave up 0 bases, with 12 bases separating them. The CDR3 region is CASNPIRANTGELFF. The CDR3 DNA reads TGTGCCAGCAACCCTATACGTGCGAACACCGGGGAGCTGTTTTTT.

This clonotype occurred many times. V usage is TRBV6-5 and J usage is TRBJ1-2, with a weak D call TRBD1 (6 bases). The CDR3 sequence is 13 residues long. Trimming took 2 bases from V and 7 from J, leaving 11 bases between them. CDR1 MNHEY and CDR2 SVGAGI come from the germline V gene. Here the CDR3 reads CASSYRGGFGYTF. CDR3 bases: TGTGCCAGCAGTTACAGAGGGGGTTTTGGCTACACCTTC.

The sample holds many counts of this clonotype. As DNA, the CDR3 is TGTGCCAGCAGTGCTGCGGGACAGGGGAATTCACCCCTCCACTTT. Its protein product is CASSAAGQGNSPLHF. The chain couples TRBV6-1 to TRBJ1-6, with TRBD1 matching 10 bases. CDR1 is MNHNS, CDR2 SASEGT, per germline. CDR3 size: 15 residues. J was trimmed by 7 bases and V by 4 bases; bases with no gene match: 4.